This T cell receptor (beta chain) was sequenced during a study of T cell responses to AZD1222 COVID-19 vaccine. Data came from immunoSEQ multiplex PCR; TCRdb stores just in-frame clones and leaves some out. The repertoire holds about 57,000 clones, with around 88% as singletons. The CDR3 is 12 amino acids. Germline values: CDR1 SGDLS, CDR2 YYNGEE. V was pared by 8 bases and J by 2 bases, with 8 bases between. Whole-study findings and limits: Samples come after the peak T cell response, not at day 14.

In the case of this clone: What it binds is not known.

This material consisted of peripheral blood, taken on day 0 of AZD1222 vaccination. The TCR originated in an adult in good health. The chain employs TRBV9 and TRBJ2-1; maybe TRBD2 (5 bases). The CDR3 here is CASGLAYNEQFF. The CDR3 DNA sequence: TGTGCCAGTGGACTGGCCTACAATGAGCAGTTCTTC.